This TCR beta chain was captured in a study of shared clonotypes between healthy human individuals. Overall study: The donor pool was made up of a couple of women and three men aged 18 to 49. Findings and caveats of the study: Naive subsets generally exceeded memory subsets in estimated richness.

A word on this clone: Its cognate antigen is unknown.

As defined, naive CD8 cells were CD45RO-negative and positively selected for CCR7, with terminally differentiated effector memory CD45RA+ cells excluded. The assay was run at deep level. Original analysis: Junction-only sequences without quality scores came from ImmunoSEQ, so filtering differed. Measured with immunoSEQ multiplex PCR; TCRdb has only the in-frame clones, and not every one. Clonal size and the V and J genes are those of that table, whereas D and trimming came from the DNA. The sample yields 2 million to 2.5 million clones, approximately 94% seen once. Per germline, CDR1 SEHNR and CDR2 FQNEAQ (reference sequence). The CDR3 contains 15 residues. Trimming left V 1 base short and J 5 bases short, with 14 bases between.

This chain uses TRBV7-9 with TRBJ1-2, with no clear D. The TCR sequence derives from a young man in good health. The sequencing input was naive CD8+ T cells sorted from blood. The CDR3 reads CASSLEVADFYGYTF. The CDR3, as DNA: TGTGCCAGCAGCTTAGAGGTTGCGGATTTTTATGGCTACACCTTC.